The source of this T cell receptor (beta chain) is a study of beta chain features in type 1 diabetes. Whole-study results and caveats: Insertion counts at VDJ junctions were lower in type 1 diabetes patients, who also showed more deletions there. Cells that show high TCR expression could be over-represented by cDNA sequencing. Significant though moderate, a shortening of TCRB CDR3s appeared in all four CD4+ subsets of Type 1 diabetes patients.

This CDR3 contains 13 residues. CDR1 is ENHRY, CDR2 SYGVKD, per germline. This clone was picked up a small number of times. Its target is not known. Each of the sorted populations had a purity greater than 98%. The study reverse transcribed the entire isolated RNA, so it sequenced expressed TCRB transcripts. Sequenced by immunoSEQ multiplex PCR; TCRdb stores in-frame clones only, minus some. Of 150,000 or so clones listed, approximately 10% were seen once; the top ten hold roughly 2%. Sequenced material: central memory CD4+ T cells from blood. The TCR sequence derives from a man aged 18 to 29 in good health. The chain links TRBV10-3 to TRBJ2-5; D uncertain. The end of the DNA fits TRBJ2-7 better, so the J call may be wrong. The CDR3 DNA is TGTGCCATCAGTGAGTCGAGCTCCTACGAGCAGTACTTC. This encodes CAISESSSYEQYF.